This section outlines one TCR beta chain sequence together with its context. Its antigen has not been determined. It has no much larger one-base neighbor in the sample; base qualities were not kept. One collaborating source in Seattle enrolled patients while the patients were actively infected and followed the patients over time throughout the course of disease. Whole blood was collected in K2EDTA tubes by collaborating institutions according to the institutions' own protocols. For TCRbeta analysis, collaborators shipped samples as frozen whole blood, isolated PBMCs, or DNA extracted from either of those sample types. This specimen belongs to a study of blood T cell repertoires in COVID-19 (dated by TCRdb to about 2020). A note on the overall study: The collaborator samples originated in the United States, Italy and Spain and spanned the acute and convalescent phases of COVID-19. The material from the prospective study consisted of cDNA or gDNA derived from T cells, B-cell-depleted T cells, or PBMCs. Subjects who had been exposed to COVID-19, were actively infected with it, or had recovered from it provided the deeply sampled blood TCRbeta repertoires that made up the dataset. The repertoires were released in a freely available public database intended as a resource for research on the immune response to SARS-CoV-2. Samples came from the ongoing ImmuneRACE study (first 160 participants) plus 1,254 subjects from 6 global collaborators. Sample metadata almost always included a de-identified subject ID, COVID-19 status, age in years and sex. HLA class I and class II types, where available, came from metadata supplied by the sample provider rather than from assay-based typing. Study-level results and caveats: The amount of clinical and demographic metadata varied by source and participant and was provided uncurated.

TCRbeta CDR3 regions were amplified from genomic DNA using the immunoSEQ Assay, a bias-controlled multiplex PCR. Per the source publication's procedure: The number of nucleated cells in each sample was estimated from the amplification of reference gene primers within the assay. To quantify the absolute abundance of each unique TCRbeta CDR3 rearrangement, sequence reads were collapsed and filtered. For each sample, productive Simpson clonality was calculated by taking the square root of Simpson's diversity index across productive rearrangements. As stored in TCRdb, this immuneACCESS dataset retains in-frame rearrangements with V and J assigned. A fraction of the clones does not appear; measured against another copy, unresolved V genes explain less than half of the discrepancy, and the remainder lacks a known reason. V and J calls and clone size are copied from that table; D and trimming were computed from the DNA. Counted in this sample were 250,000 to 350,000 clones; about four fifths of them appeared once. Together, the top ten hold 1.4% to 1.5% of the sample.

V is cut by 5 bases and J by 3 bases, and the space between the germline ends is 17 bases. The germline V gene supplies CDR1 MNHEY and CDR2 SVGEGT. The CDR3 holds 15 amino acids from the cysteine to the phenylalanine. Just CDR3 DNA is preserved here, 45 bases in frame from base 1. The V and J genes are TRBV6-2 or TRBV6-3 and TRBJ2-7; a tentative D call is TRBD2 (7 bases match). This sequence originates from a human donor with COVID-19, enrolled during active disease. The donor label of this sample is uncertain. Sequencing input: peripheral blood. The sequence in DNA is TGTGCCAGCAGTGCGAGGGGGGGGATACACTACGAGCAGTACTTC. Its amino acids are CASSARGGIHYEQYF.